The 24 T cell receptor beta chains presented below share a single source sample, sequenced in a study of read filtering for tumor transcriptome and immune sequencing. From approximately 430 ng of RNA, a library with molecular barcoded alpha/delta and beta/gamma adaptors was made. A single record per CDR3 protein comes from TCRdb applying MiXCR to the reads. The sample has under 150,000 distinct CDR3 sequences, about 12% seen once; the top ten hold just under 8.5%. What was sequenced was a population of CD138-negative cells sorted from bone marrow. Source of these receptors: a donor at least 40 years old with multiple myeloma.

This clonotype showed up many times. V gene TRBV7-3 combines with J gene TRBJ1-1; TRBD1 is a possible D gene (6 bases). The germline gives CDR1 SGHTA, CDR2 FQGTGA. The germline V and J ends were trimmed by 0 bases and 7 bases, with 9 bases remaining between them. This CDR3 comprises 13 residues. Here the CDR3 DNA reads TGTGCCAGCAGCTTAACAGGGGGTGTTGAAGCTTTCTTT. It is translated as CASSLTGGVEAFF.

This clonotype came up once. This rearrangement joins TRBV3-1 to TRBJ2-2; D is unresolved. Germline values: CDR1 LGHDT, CDR2 YNNKEL (reference sequence). The V end lost 2 bases, the J end lost 0 bases, and 7 bases lay between the germline ends. The CDR3 sequence is 15 residues long. DNA of the CDR3: TGTGCCAGCAGCCAACGCAACGCGAACACCGGGGAGCTGTTTTTT. Protein sequence: CASSQRNANTGELFF.

This clonotype was observed many times. The chain carries TRBV19 and TRBJ1-5, with D maybe TRBD1 (5 bases). The CDR3 spans 13 residues. V was pared by 4 bases and J by 6 bases, with 10 bases between. Looked up from germline, CDR1 is LNHDA and CDR2 is SQIVND (reference sequence). The CDR3 loop reads CASSSSGTQPQHF. DNA of the CDR3: TGTGCCAGTAGTAGCTCAGGGACTCAGCCCCAGCATTTT.

This chain connects TRBV9 to TRBJ1-6; 8 bases are a match to TRBD1. Germline assignment: CDR1 SGDLS and CDR2 YYNGEE. The junction had 8 bases not matched to a gene; V was cut back by 2 bases and J by 7 bases. This CDR3 is built from 16 residues. This CDR3 reads CASSVDRGIGNSPLHF. In DNA, the CDR3 is TGTGCCAGCAGCGTCGACAGGGGAATAGGGAATTCACCCCTCCACTTT. Full variable domain (missing parts from reference TRBV9 and TRBJ1-6): DSGVTQTPKHLITATGQRVTLRCSPRSGDLSVYWYQQSLDQGLQFLIQYYNGEERAKGNILERFSAQQFPDLHSELNLSSLELGDSALYFCASSVDRGIGNSPLHFGNGTRLTVT.

Concerning this clonotype: Given a much more abundant clone one base away, this may be a read error. The chain has TRBV30 and TRBJ2-2; the match to TRBD2 covers 7 bases. Germline CDR1 and CDR2: GTSNPN and SVGIG (reference sequence). The CDR3 spans 12 residues. The DNA of the CDR3 is TGTGCCTGGAGTAGGGCTGGCGGGGGGCTGTTTTTT. As protein: CAWSRAGGGLFF.

This clonotype was recorded many times. The chain carries TRBV11-2 and TRBJ2-6; possible D gene TRBD1, 5 bases. The germline V gene encodes CDR1 SGHAT and CDR2 FQNNGV. V shed 6 bases and J shed 3 bases, with 12 bases lying between them. The length of the CDR3 is 15 residues. DNA of the CDR3: TGTGCCAGCAGACTGGGGCTGGTTGGGGCCAACGTCCTGACTTTC. It is translated as CASRLGLVGANVLTF.

V and J are TRBV25-1 and TRBJ1-5; D is undetermined. CDR1 and CDR2 from the germline V gene are MGHDK and SYGVNS. The V and J ends lost 3 bases and 1 base respectively, with 7 bases between them. CDR3 size: 14 residues. The CDR3 DNA follows: TGTGCCAGCAGTGACAGATCAAGCAATCAGCCCCAGCATTTT. This codes for CASSDRSSNQPQHF.

The chain has TRBV28 and TRBJ2-3; 12 positions agree with TRBD2. The CDR3 is 17 amino acids. Germline V lookup: CDR1 MDHEN, CDR2 SYDVKM. Losses at the gene ends were 5 bases for V and 0 bases for J; bases not matched to a gene: 6. The CDR3 region is CASSPRLAGVSTDTQYF. For the CDR3, the DNA is TGTGCCAGCAGTCCCAGACTAGCGGGAGTTAGCACAGATACGCAGTATTTT.

This clonotype was recorded at least ten times. V usage is TRBV6-1 and J usage is TRBJ2-2; D is uncertain. V was trimmed by 10 bases and J by 9 bases, leaving 21 bases between them. Germline CDR1 reads MNHNS; CDR2 reads SASEGT. The CDR3 consists of 14 residues. The CDR3, as DNA: TGTGCCATCCCGGGCCATTTGAATGCCCGGGAGCTGTTTTTT. Its translation is CAIPGHLNARELFF.

A few counts support this clonotype. V gene TRBV5-1 combines with J gene TRBJ2-7, with D tentatively TRBD2 (5 bases). The germline V and J ends were trimmed by 3 bases and 7 bases, with 14 bases remaining between them. There are 13 residues in the CDR3. Germline V CDR1 and CDR2: SGHRS, YFSETQ. The CDR3: CASSSIYRGEQYF. In DNA form, the CDR3 reads TGCGCCAGCAGCTCCATATATCGGGGAGAGCAGTACTTC.

The V and J genes are TRBV6-5 and TRBJ2-5; TRBD2 agrees at 11 bases. Germline trimming cut 3 bases from V and 5 bases from J; bases unmatched to any gene: 8. In germline, CDR1 is MNHEY, CDR2 SVGAGI. CDR3 length equals 16 residues. The DNA of the CDR3 is TGTGCCAGCAGTTATTCGACTAGCGGGAACGGGGAGACCCAGTACTTC. Translated: CASSYSTSGNGETQYF.

This clonotype appeared many times. The gene calls are TRBV5-1 and TRBJ2-7; perhaps TRBD2 as D (5 bases). Deletions cut 2 bases from V and 5 bases from J, with 17 bases between. Germline V CDR1 and CDR2: SGHRS, YFSETQ. This CDR3 has 15 amino acids. The CDR3 is CASSLAPDRGNEQYF. The CDR3 DNA reads TGCGCCAGCAGCTTAGCGCCAGACCGAGGGAACGAGCAGTACTTC.

This clonotype occurred many times. The chain links TRBV12-3 or TRBV12-4 to TRBJ2-1; D not certain. This CDR3 comprises 15 residues. V lost 2 bases, J lost 2 bases, and 10 bases lay in between. The CDR3 region is CASSLLISTYNEQFF. The CDR3, as DNA: TGTGCCAGCAGTTTACTCATCTCGACCTACAATGAGCAGTTCTTC.

The chain is built from TRBV2 and TRBJ1-1, with D perhaps matching TRBD1 (5 bases). The CDR3 is 12 amino acids. The germline V gene has CDR1 SNHLY and CDR2 FYNNEI. The germline V and J ends were trimmed by 6 bases and 4 bases, with 9 bases remaining between them. This chain's CDR3 is CASRQARTEAFF. CDR3 DNA sequence: TGTGCCAGCAGACAGGCGCGCACTGAAGCTTTCTTT.

As for this clonotype: The CDR3 does not close with the conserved phenylalanine or tryptophan, likely indicating a read error. The CDR3 sequence is CVSSIAGRLDTQYY. CDR3 nucleotide sequence: TGTGTCAGTAGTATAGCTGGGCGGCTGGATACGCAGTATTAT. The chain couples TRBV19 to TRBJ2-3; D is ambiguous. The length of the CDR3 is 14 residues. Germline assignment: CDR1 LNHDA and CDR2 SQIVND (reference sequence).

This clonotype was counted once. This may be a read error, as it is one base from a much larger clone. This chain joins TRBV6-5 and TRBJ2-2; D unclear. From germline, CDR1 is MNHEY and CDR2 SVGAGI. Trimming pared 2 bases from V and 3 bases from J, leaving 16 bases between. This CDR3 region has 17 residues. Here the CDR3 DNA reads TGTGCCAGCAGTTACAGTGTTACCCCGCTGGACACCGGGGAGCTGTTTTTT. It codes for CASSYSVTPLDTGELFF.

A note on this clonotype: A much larger clone differs from this one at a single base, so this may be a read error. The chain recombines TRBV29-1 with TRBJ2-1, with D possibly matching TRBD1 (6 bases). CDR3 size: 14 residues. Germline V gene data show CDR1 as SQVTM and CDR2 as ANQGSEA. CDR3 protein: CSVRRGSSYKEQFF. As DNA, the CDR3 is TGCAGCGTCCGAAGGGGGAGCTCCTACAAGGAGCAGTTCTTC.

The V gene is TRBV19, the J gene TRBJ2-5; 9 nucleotides match TRBD1. The CDR3 is 16 residues long. J was trimmed by 5 bases and V by 4 bases; bases with no gene match: 11. Germline-derived CDR1 and CDR2 are LNHDA and SQIVND (reference sequence). Here the CDR3 reads CASSTRDREVYETQYF. Written as DNA, the CDR3 is TGTGCCAGTAGTACAAGGGACAGGGAGGTTTACGAGACCCAGTACTTC.

V and J are TRBV6-2 or TRBV6-3 and TRBJ1-1, with TRBD1 matching 7 bases. The CDR3 is 16 residues long. Germline assignment: CDR1 MNHEY and CDR2 SVGEGT. Trimming cost V 2 bases and J 0 bases; bases outside gene matches: 6. The CDR3 loop is CASSYLAGGLNTEAFF. The CDR3 DNA is TGTGCCAGCAGTTACCTGGCAGGGGGGTTGAACACTGAAGCTTTCTTT.

This clonotype showed up many times. The chain's CDR3 is CSATRGDTEAFF. The CDR3 bases are TGCAGTGCCACCCGGGGGGACACTGAAGCTTTCTTT. The rearrangement joins TRBV20-1 to TRBJ1-1; D perhaps matches TRBD1 (5 bases). V lost 6 bases and J 3 bases, leaving 11 bases between the germline ends. Germline assignment: CDR1 DFQATT and CDR2 SNEGSKA (reference sequence). CDR3 length equals 12 residues.

The chain joins TRBV12-3 or TRBV12-4 to TRBJ2-5; TRBD2 aligns across 8 bases. The CDR3 is 13 amino acids. The trim removed 6 bases at V and 13 bases at J, leaving 13 bases unmatched. The CDR3 sequence: CASSYLAGDSPYF. The DNA of the CDR3 is TGTGCCAGCAGCTATCTAGCGGGTGATTCTCCGTACTTC.

This clonotype was observed many times. This sequence joins TRBV4-3 and TRBJ2-1; no clear D gene. The CDR3 sequence is 14 residues long. Germline loops: CDR1 LGHNA, CDR2 YSLEER. V was cut by 1 base and J by 5 bases, with 9 bases left in between. CDR3 sequence (DNA): TGCGCCAGCAGCCAAGGTGGTCTACACAATGAGCAGTTCTTC. Its protein product is CASSQGGLHNEQFF.

This clonotype was picked up many times. The V gene is TRBV11-3, the J gene TRBJ2-1, with 10 bases identical to TRBD2. The V segment lost 0 bases and the J segment 5 bases; nucleotides outside the gene matches: 10. This CDR3 contains 18 residues. The germline CDR1 and CDR2 sequences are SGHNT and YENEEA. The CDR3 bases are TGTGCCAGCAGCTTAGATCGTTTCACTAGCGGGAACCACAATGAGCAGTTCTTC. Encoded protein: CASSLDRFTSGNHNEQFF.

This clonotype was found a few times. V usage is TRBV24-1 and J usage is TRBJ2-5; maybe TRBD2 (6 bases). Trimming removed 4 bases at V and 2 bases at J, with 13 bases between. Germline CDR1 is KGHDR and CDR2 is SFDVKD. This CDR3 is 15 amino acids long. In nucleotides, the CDR3 is TGTGCCACCAGTGACCCTGGAGGGGCACAAGAGACCCAGTACTTC. This encodes CATSDPGGAQETQYF.